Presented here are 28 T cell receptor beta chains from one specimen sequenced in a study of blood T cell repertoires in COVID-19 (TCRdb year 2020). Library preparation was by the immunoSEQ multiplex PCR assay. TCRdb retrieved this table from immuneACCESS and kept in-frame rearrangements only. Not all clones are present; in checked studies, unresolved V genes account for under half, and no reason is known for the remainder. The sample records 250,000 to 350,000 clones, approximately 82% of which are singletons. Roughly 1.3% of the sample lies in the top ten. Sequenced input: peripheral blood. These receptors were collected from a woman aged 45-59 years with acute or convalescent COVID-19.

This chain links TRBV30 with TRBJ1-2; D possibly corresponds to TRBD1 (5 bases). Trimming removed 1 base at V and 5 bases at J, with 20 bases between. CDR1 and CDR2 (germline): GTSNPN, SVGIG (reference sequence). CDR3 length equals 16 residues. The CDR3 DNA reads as TGTGCCTGGAGTGACGGGACTCCGGGACGGACATATGGCTACACCTTC. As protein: CAWSDGTPGRTYGYTF.

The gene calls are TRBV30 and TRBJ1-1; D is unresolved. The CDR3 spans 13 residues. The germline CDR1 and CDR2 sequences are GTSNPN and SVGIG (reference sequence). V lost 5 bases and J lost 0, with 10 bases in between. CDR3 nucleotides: TGTGCCTGGGATGCCAACATGAACACTGAAGCTTTCTTT. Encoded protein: CAWDANMNTEAFF. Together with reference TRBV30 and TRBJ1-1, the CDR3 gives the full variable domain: SQTIHQWPATLVQPVGSPLSLECTVEGTSNPNLYWYRQAAGRGLQLLFYSVGIGQISSEVPQNLSASRPQDRQFILSSKKLLLSDSGFYLCAWDANMNTEAFFGQGTRLTVV.

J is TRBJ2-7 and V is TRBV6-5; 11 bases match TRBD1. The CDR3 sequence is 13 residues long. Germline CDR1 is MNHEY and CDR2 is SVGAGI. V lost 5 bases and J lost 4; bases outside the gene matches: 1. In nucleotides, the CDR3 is TGTGCCAGCAGTCGGGACAGGGGGTACGAGCAGTACTTC. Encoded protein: CASSRDRGYEQYF.

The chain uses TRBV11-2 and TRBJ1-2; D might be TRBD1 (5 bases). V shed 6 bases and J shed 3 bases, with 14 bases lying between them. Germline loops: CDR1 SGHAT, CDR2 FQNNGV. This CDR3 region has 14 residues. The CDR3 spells CASRIRGSDYGYTF. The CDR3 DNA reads TGTGCCAGCAGGATTAGGGGATCGGACTATGGCTACACCTTC.

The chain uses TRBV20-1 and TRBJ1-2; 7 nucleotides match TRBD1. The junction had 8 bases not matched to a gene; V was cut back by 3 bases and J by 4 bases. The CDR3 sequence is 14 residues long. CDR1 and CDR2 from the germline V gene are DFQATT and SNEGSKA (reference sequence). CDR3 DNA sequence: TGCAGTGCTAGTATAACAGGGGCAGGCTATGGCTACACCTTC. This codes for CSASITGAGYGYTF.

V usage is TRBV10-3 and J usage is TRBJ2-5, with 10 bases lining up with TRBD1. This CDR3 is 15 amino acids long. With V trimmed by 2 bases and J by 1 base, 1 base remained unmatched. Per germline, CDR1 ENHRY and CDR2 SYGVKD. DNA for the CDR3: TGTGCCATCAGTGAGCGGGACAGGGGCCAAGAGACCCAGTACTTC. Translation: CAISERDRGQETQYF.

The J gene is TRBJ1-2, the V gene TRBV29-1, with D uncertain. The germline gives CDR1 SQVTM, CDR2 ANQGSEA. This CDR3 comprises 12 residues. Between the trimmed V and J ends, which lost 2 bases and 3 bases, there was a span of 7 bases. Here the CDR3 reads CSVESVYYGYTF. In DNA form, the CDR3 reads TGCAGCGTTGAAAGCGTGTACTATGGCTACACCTTC.

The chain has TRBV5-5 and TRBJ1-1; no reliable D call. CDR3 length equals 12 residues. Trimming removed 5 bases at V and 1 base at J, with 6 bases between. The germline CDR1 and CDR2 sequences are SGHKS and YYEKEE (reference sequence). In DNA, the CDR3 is TGTGCCAGCAGTCCAGAGAACACTGAAGCTTTCTTT. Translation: CASSPENTEAFF.

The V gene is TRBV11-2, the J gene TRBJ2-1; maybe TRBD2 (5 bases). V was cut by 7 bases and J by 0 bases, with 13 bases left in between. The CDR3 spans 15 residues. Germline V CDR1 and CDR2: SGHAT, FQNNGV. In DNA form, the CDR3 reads TGTGCCAGCACGTCTACTAGAAGCTCCTACAATGAGCAGTTCTTC. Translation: CASTSTRSSYNEQFF.

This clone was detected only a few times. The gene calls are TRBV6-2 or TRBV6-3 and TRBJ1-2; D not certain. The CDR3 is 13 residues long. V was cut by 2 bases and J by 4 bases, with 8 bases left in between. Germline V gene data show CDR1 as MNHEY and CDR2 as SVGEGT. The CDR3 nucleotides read TGTGCCAGCAGTTACGACGGAGTCTATGGCTACACCTTC. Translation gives CASSYDGVYGYTF.

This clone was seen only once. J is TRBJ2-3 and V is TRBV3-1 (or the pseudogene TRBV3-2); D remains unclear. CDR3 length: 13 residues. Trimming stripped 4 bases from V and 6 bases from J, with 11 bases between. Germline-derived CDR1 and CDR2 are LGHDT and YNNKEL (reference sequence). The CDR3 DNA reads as TGTGCCAGCAGCCCGTCTGGGCCGGATACGCAGTATTTT. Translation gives CASSPSGPDTQYF.

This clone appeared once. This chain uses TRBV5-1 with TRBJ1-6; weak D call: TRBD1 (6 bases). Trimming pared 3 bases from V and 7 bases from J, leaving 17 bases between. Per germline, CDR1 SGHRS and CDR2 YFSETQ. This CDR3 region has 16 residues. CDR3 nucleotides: TGCGCCAGCAGCTCGGAGGCAGGACAGACGAATTCACCCCTCCACTTT. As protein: CASSSEAGQTNSPLHF.

The CDR3 DNA reads as TGTGCCAGCATCCCCTTGGGAAGGGGGCGGCCTGAAGCTTTCTTT. Translation gives CASIPLGRGRPEAFF. This chain connects TRBV7-9 to TRBJ1-1; 7 nucleotides line up with TRBD1. From germline, CDR1 is SEHNR and CDR2 FQNEAQ (reference sequence). Trimming at V came to 7 bases and at J to 6 bases, leaving 14 bases not matched to a gene. The CDR3 totals 15 residues.

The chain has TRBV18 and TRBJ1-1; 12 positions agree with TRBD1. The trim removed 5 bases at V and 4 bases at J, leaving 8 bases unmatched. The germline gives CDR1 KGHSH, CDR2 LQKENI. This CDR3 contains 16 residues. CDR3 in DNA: TGTGCCAGCTCAGCCGGGACAGGGGGCGGAGGCACTGAAGCTTTCTTT. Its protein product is CASSAGTGGGGTEAFF.

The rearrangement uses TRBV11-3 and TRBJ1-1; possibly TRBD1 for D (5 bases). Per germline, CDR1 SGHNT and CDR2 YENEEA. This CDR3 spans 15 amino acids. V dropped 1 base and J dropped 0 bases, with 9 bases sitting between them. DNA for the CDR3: TGTGCCAGCAGCTTAGGGGGCACCATGAACACTGAAGCTTTCTTT. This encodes CASSLGGTMNTEAFF.

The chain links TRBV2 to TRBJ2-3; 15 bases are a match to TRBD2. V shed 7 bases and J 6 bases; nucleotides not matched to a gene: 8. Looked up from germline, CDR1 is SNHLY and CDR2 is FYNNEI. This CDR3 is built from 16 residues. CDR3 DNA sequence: TGTGCCAGCATCCCGGGACTAGCGGGGGGCGGGGATACGCAGTATTTT. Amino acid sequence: CASIPGLAGGGDTQYF.

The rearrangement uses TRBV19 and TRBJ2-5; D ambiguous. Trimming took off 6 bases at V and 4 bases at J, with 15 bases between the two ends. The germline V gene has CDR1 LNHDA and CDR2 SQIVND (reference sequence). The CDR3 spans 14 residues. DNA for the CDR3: TGTGCCAGTAGACCCGACTTCCAAGGAGAGACCCAGTACTTC. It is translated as CASRPDFQGETQYF. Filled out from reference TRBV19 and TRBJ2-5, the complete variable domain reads DGGITQSPKYLFRKEGQNVTLSCEQNLNHDAMYWYRQDPGQGLRLIYYSQIVNDFQKGDIAEGYSVSREKKESFPLTVTSAQKNPTAFYLCASRPDFQGETQYFGPGTRLLVL.

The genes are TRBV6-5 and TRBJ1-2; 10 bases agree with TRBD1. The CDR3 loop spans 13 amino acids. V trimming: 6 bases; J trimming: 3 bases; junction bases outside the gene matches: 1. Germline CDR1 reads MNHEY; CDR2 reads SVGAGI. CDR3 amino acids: CASRGTGDYGYTF. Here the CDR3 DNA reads TGTGCCAGCAGGGGGACAGGGGACTATGGCTACACCTTC.

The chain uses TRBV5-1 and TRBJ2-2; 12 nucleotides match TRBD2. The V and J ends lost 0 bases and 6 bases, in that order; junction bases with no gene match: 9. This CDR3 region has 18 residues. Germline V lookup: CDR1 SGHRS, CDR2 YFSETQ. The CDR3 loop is CASSLATSGSHRAGELFF. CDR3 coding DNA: TGCGCCAGCAGCTTGGCGACTAGCGGGAGCCACCGAGCCGGGGAGCTGTTTTTT. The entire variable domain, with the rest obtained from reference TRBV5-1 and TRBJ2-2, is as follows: KAGVTQTPRYLIKTRGQQVTLSCSPISGHRSVSWYQQTPGQGLQFLFEYFSETQRNKGNFPGRFSGRQFSNSRSEMNVSTLELGDSALYLCASSLATSGSHRAGELFFGEGSRLTVL.

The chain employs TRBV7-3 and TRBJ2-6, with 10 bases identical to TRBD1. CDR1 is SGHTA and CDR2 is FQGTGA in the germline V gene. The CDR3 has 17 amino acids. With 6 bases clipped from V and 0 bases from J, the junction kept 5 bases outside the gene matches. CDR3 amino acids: CASRKTGGVSGANVLTF. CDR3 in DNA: TGTGCCAGCAGGAAGACAGGGGGCGTCTCTGGGGCCAACGTCCTGACTTTC.

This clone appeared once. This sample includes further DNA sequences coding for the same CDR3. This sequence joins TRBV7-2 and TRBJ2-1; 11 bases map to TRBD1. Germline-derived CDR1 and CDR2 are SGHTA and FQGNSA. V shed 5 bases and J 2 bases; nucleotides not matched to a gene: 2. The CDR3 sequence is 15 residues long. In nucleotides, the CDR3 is TGTGCCAGCAGCCCGGACAGGGGGCCCTACAATGAGCAGTTCTTC. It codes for CASSPDRGPYNEQFF.

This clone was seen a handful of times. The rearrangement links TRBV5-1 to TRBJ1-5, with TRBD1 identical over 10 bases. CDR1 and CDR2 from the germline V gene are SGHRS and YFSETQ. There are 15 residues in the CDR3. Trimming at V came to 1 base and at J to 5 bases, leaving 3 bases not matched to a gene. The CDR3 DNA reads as TGCGCCAGCAGCTTGTCGACAGGGGGCTATCAGCCCCAGCATTTT. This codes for CASSLSTGGYQPQHF.

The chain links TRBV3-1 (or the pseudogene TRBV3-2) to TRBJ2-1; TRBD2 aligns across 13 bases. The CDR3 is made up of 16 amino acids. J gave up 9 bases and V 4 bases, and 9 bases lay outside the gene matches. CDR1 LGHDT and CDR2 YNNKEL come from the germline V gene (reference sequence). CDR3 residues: CASSRVRTSGSGEQFF. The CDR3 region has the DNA TGTGCCAGCAGCCGCGTAAGGACTAGCGGGAGCGGTGAGCAGTTCTTC.

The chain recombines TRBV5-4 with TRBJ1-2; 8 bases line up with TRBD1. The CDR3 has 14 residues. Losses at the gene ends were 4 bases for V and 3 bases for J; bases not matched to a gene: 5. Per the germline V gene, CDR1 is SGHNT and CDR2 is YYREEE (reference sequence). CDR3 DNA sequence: TGTGCCAGCAGCGCTTCAGGGGGCGACTATGGCTACACCTTC. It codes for CASSASGGDYGYTF.

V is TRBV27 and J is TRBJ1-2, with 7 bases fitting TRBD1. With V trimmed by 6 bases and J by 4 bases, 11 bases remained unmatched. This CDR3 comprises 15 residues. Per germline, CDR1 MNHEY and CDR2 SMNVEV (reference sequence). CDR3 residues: CASSLGSGGSYGYTF. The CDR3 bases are TGTGCCAGCAGCCTCGGATCAGGGGGGAGCTATGGCTACACCTTC.

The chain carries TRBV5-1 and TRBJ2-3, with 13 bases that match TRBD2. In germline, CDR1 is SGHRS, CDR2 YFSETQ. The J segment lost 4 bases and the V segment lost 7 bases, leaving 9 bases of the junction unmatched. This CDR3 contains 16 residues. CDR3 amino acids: CASGTSGGANADTQYF. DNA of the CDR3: TGCGCCAGCGGCACTAGCGGGGGGGCCAATGCAGATACGCAGTATTTT.

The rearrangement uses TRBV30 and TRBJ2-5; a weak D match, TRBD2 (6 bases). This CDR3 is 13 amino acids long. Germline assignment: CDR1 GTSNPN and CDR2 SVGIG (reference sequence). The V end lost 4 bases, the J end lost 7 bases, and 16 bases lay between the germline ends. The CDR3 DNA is TGTGCCTGGATCTCGGGACCCGGGGGGACCCAGTACTTC. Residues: CAWISGPGGTQYF.

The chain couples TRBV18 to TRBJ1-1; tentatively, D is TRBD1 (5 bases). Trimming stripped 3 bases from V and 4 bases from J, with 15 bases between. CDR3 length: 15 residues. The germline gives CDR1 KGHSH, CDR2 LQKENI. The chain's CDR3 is CASSPGEGGGTEAFF. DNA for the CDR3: TGTGCCAGCTCACCGGGGGAGGGTGGGGGCACTGAAGCTTTCTTT.